Sequencing of this T cell receptor (beta chain) was carried out in a study of T cells expressing NK-cell markers. Study at large: Beta-chain profiling covered CD3+CD56+NKG2C+, CD3+CD56+NKG2C- and CD3+CD56-NKG2C+ sorted subsets. The eight sequenced donors comprised seven who were HCMV-seropositive and one who was seronegative.

The TCR beta cDNA came from 5'RACE template switching with UMIs. TCRdb reprocessed the 5' RACE reads and reports one entry per CDR3 protein, with no DNA. In total, the table holds approximately 380,000 distinct CDR3 sequences. In the case of this clonotype: What it recognizes is unknown.

Germline V lookup: CDR1 SGHDT, CDR2 YYEEEE. This CDR3 region has 12 residues. Broader study findings: Similarly, these clonotypes led the CD3+CD56-NKG2C+ fraction as well in several donors.

Sequenced: blood T cells: a sorted CD56 or NKG2C T cell subset, CD4+ or CD8+ T cells, or bulk PBMC T cells (not recorded which). V usage is TRBV5-6 and J usage is TRBJ2-4; with no DNA, the TCRdb D assignment of TRBD2 cannot be verified. The TCR originated in a man aged 18-69 years in good health. The CDR3 spells CASSFWAGIQYF.